One sample yielded the 24 T cell receptor beta chains listed below, sequenced in a study of tumor-infiltrating lymphocytes in primary liver carcinoma. Unsorted bulk tissue, about 18-32 mg of it, served as the source for co-extraction of RNA and DNA. Total RNA amounting to roughly 450 ng was the source from which TCR beta cDNA was made with a constant-region primer. Amplification in three nested multiplex PCR rounds with slightly modified ARM-PCR gave rise to TCR beta libraries. Researchers ran the first two PCR rounds for 9 to 10 cycles each with TRBV1-TRBV30 forward primers and a C-beta reverse primer. TCRdb independently ran MiXCR on the multiplex PCR reads; one entry per CDR3 protein. The data contain some 94,000 distinct CDR3 sequences, about 70% of them seen just once; the ten biggest clones take up around 9.5%. Sequenced input: liver tumor tissue from sampling region 5. As to subset: tumor region T5, tumor centre. Receptor source: a woman in her sixties or seventies with primary liver carcinoma and hepatitis B virus infection.

The chain couples TRBV28 to TRBJ2-1, with 9 bases lining up with TRBD1. Germline CDR1 MDHEN, CDR2 SYDVKM. V shed 2 bases, J shed 8 bases, and the junction held 10 bases outside the gene matches. The CDR3 has 16 amino acids. The CDR3, as DNA: TGTGCCAGCAGTTTAGGGGGAGGGACAGGGATCTATGAGCAGTTCTTC. Encoded protein: CASSLGGGTGIYEQFF.

Ten or more counts support this clonotype. This CDR3 is CASSKERGSYNSPLHF. DNA for the CDR3: TGTGCCAGCAGCAAAGAGAGGGGCAGCTATAATTCACCCCTCCACTTT. This rearrangement joins TRBV6-5 to TRBJ1-6; D is perhaps TRBD1 (5 bases). The CDR3 loop spans 16 amino acids. Trimming removed 6 bases at V and 3 bases at J, with 15 bases between. The germline CDR1 and CDR2 sequences are MNHEY and SVGAGI.

A remark on this clonotype: Its ends do not fully match the called genes, so a read error is possible. This chain uses TRBV28 with TRBJ2-7; 7 bases are a match to TRBD2. The V gene's germline CDR1 is MDHEN and CDR2 SYDVKM. The CDR3 sequence is 16 residues long. CDR3 bases: TGTGCCAGCAGCCTCCTCGGGGGGAGGGGTCTACACGAGAAGTACTTC. Protein product: CASSLLGGRGLHEKYF.

In its sample, this clonotype was seen many times. The genes are TRBV28 and TRBJ2-5; D gene uncertain. In germline, CDR1 is MDHEN, CDR2 SYDVKM. This CDR3 is built from 11 residues. V dropped 6 bases and J dropped 6 bases, with 8 bases sitting between them. The chain's CDR3 is CASSLQKTQYF. In DNA, the CDR3 is TGTGCCAGCAGCCTACAAAAGACCCAGTACTTC.

About this clonotype: Its ends do not fully match the called genes, so a read error is possible. The chain joins TRBV11-3 to TRBJ2-5; no firm D call. Looked up from germline, CDR1 is SGHNT and CDR2 is YENEEA. The CDR3 runs 14 residues. The CDR3 is CASSLGIAQETQCF. In nucleotides, the CDR3 is TGTGCTAGCAGCTTAGGAATAGCCCAAGAGACCCAGTGCTTC. Based on the CDR3 plus reference TRBV11-3 and TRBJ2-5, the full variable domain is EAGVVQSPRYKIIEKKQPVAFWCNPISGHNTLYWYLQNLGQGPELLIRYENEEAVDDSQLPKDRFSAERLKGVDSTLKIQPAELGDSAVYLCASSLGIAQETQCFGPGTRLLVL.

In this sample, this clonotype turned up once. The chain carries TRBV10-3 and TRBJ1-5, with a weak D call TRBD1 (6 bases). Trimming cost V 3 bases and J 6 bases, with 21 bases left between them. This CDR3 comprises 17 residues. Germline V gives CDR1 ENHRY, CDR2 SYGVKD. The CDR3 sequence: CAISDQGGVSGSQPQHF. The CDR3 bases are TGTGCCATCAGTGACCAAGGGGGGGTTTCAGGCAGTCAGCCCCAGCATTTT.

Worth noting for this clonotype: Germline is not matched at one junction end, which may reflect a read error. The chain has TRBV5-1 and TRBJ2-3; 9 bases align to TRBD2. Germline CDR1 SGHRS, CDR2 YFSETQ. This CDR3 contains 14 residues. The CDR3 DNA sequence: TGCGCCAGCAGCTCTAGCGGGGCCACAGATACGCAAAATTTT. Translated, it gives CASSSSGATDTQNF.

As to this clonotype: A clone one base away is much larger, so this may be a read error. The rearrangement uses TRBV28 and TRBJ2-1; 7 nucleotides line up with TRBD1. CDR1 and CDR2 (germline): MDHEN, SYDVKM. This CDR3 is built from 14 residues. The CDR3 DNA follows: TGTGCCAGCAGGCGGACAGGCCTCCACAATGAGCAGTTATTC. Translation: CASRRTGLHNEQLF.

Details on this clonotype: A single base separates this from a much larger clone, so it may be a read error. The chain employs TRBV5-1 and TRBJ2-7, with 8 bases identical to TRBD1. Germline V gene data show CDR1 as SGHRS and CDR2 as YFSETQ. The CDR3 is 14 amino acids. The CDR3 is CASSSGTGLYEQCF. CDR3 bases: TGCGCCAGCAGCTCCGGGACAGGCCTATACGAGCAGTGCTTC.

The chain uses TRBV5-1 and TRBJ2-3; 15 nucleotides line up with TRBD2. This CDR3 has 18 residues. The J segment lost 0 bases and the V segment lost 4 bases, leaving 6 bases of the junction unmatched. The germline V gene has CDR1 SGHRS and CDR2 YFSETQ. The CDR3 region has the DNA TGCGCCAGCAGCCACGGGACTAGCGGGAGGACTAGCACAGATACGCAGTATTTT. Amino acids: CASSHGTSGRTSTDTQYF.

Remarks on this clonotype: One end of the junction is discordant with germline, which a read error may explain. The gene calls are TRBV6-2 or TRBV6-3 and TRBJ2-7; 13 positions match TRBD2. CDR1 and CDR2 from the germline V gene are MNHEY and SVGEGT. The CDR3 spans 18 residues. The CDR3 sequence: CAGSYGTSGTESSYEQYF. The CDR3 coding sequence is TGTGCCGGCAGTTATGGGACTAGCGGGACGGAGAGCTCCTACGAGCAGTACTTC.

Only one count was recorded for this clonotype. One end of the junction does not line up with germline, which may come from a read error. The genes are TRBV29-1 and TRBJ2-1; D uncertain. The CDR3 has 13 amino acids. Germline-derived CDR1 and CDR2 are SQVTM and ANQGSEA. The CDR3 sequence is CSVESEVHNEQFF. As DNA, the CDR3 is TGCAGCGTTGAGAGCGAGGTTCACAATGAGCAATTCTTC.

Comment on this clonotype: This likely comes from a read error, as the CDR3 has no conserved phenylalanine or tryptophan at its end. The CDR3 reads CASSHGSGGRGRETQYY. CDR3 nucleotide sequence: TGTGCCAGCAGCCATGGCTCAGGTGGCAGGGGTAGGGAGACCCAGTACTAC. The chain links TRBV4-2 to TRBJ2-5; tentative D call: TRBD1 (6 bases). This CDR3 comprises 17 residues. Trimming cost V 3 bases and J 5 bases, with 22 bases left between them. CDR1 and CDR2 (germline): LGHNA, YNFKEQ.

Note on this clonotype: The junction and the germline gene differ at one end; a read error may be behind it. This chain uses TRBV5-5 with TRBJ1-1; D unclear. The CDR3 is made up of 13 amino acids. CDR1 is SGHKS, CDR2 YYEKEE, per germline (reference sequence). The CDR3 loop reads CASSGEFNTEAFF. The CDR3 coding sequence is TGTGCCAGCAGCGGGGAGTTCAACACAGAAGCTTTCTTC.

Regarding this clonotype: An end of the junction does not agree with germline; a read error may underlie this. The chain is built from TRBV4-1 and TRBJ2-5; the D gene is possibly TRBD2 (6 bases). Per the germline V gene, CDR1 is MGHRA and CDR2 is YSYEKL. The CDR3 contains 18 residues. CDR3 DNA: TGCGCCGGCAGCCAAGATCTGGGCCGCGGGGTAGCCCAAGAGACCCAGTACTTC. The encoded protein is CAGSQDLGRGVAQETQYF.

As to this clonotype: A much larger clone differs from this one at a single base, so this may be a read error. The genes are TRBV6-5 and TRBJ2-7; 8 bases fit TRBD1. Per the germline V gene, CDR1 is MNHEY and CDR2 is SVGAGI. V gave up 2 bases and J gave up 5 bases; unmatched junction bases: 8. The CDR3 contains 15 residues. CDR3 loop: CASSYLPGGADEQYF. The DNA of the CDR3 is TGTGCCAGCAGTTACCTGCCAGGGGGCGCAGACGAGCAGTACTTC.

The chain links TRBV18 to TRBJ2-1; tentative D call: TRBD1 (5 bases). Germline V lookup: CDR1 KGHSH, CDR2 LQKENI. This CDR3 has 15 amino acids. Trimming stripped 0 bases from V and 8 bases from J, with 14 bases between. The CDR3 loop is CASSPPDSWGYEQFF. The CDR3 DNA is TGTGCCAGCTCACCACCAGACAGCTGGGGTTATGAGCAGTTCTTC.

The rearrangement uses TRBV28 and TRBJ2-7; D gene unclear. Trimming removed 7 bases at V and 0 bases at J, with 13 bases between. The CDR3 has 14 residues. The germline CDR1 and CDR2 sequences are MDHEN and SYDVKM. CDR3 loop: CASTSEYLSYEQYF. The CDR3 nucleotides are TGTGCCAGCACCTCGGAGTATCTCTCCTACGAGCAGTACTTC.

This clonotype was recorded at least ten times. V and J are TRBV6-5 and TRBJ2-1, with 8 bases lining up with TRBD2. The CDR3 contains 16 residues. V gave up 6 bases and J gave up 9 bases; unmatched junction bases: 16. Per germline, CDR1 MNHEY and CDR2 SVGAGI. Here the CDR3 DNA reads TGTGCCAGCAGGCCCGGCGGGGCGGGAGGTCTTTTTGAGCAGTTCTTC. Translated, it gives CASRPGGAGGLFEQFF.

In the case of this clonotype: Without the conserved terminal phenylalanine or tryptophan, this CDR3 likely stems from a read error. The rearrangement links TRBV11-2 to TRBJ2-1; TRBD2 agrees at 11 bases. V was clipped by 0 bases and J by 9 bases; unmatched bases: 7. From germline, CDR1 is SGHAT and CDR2 FQNNGV. The CDR3 runs 16 residues. CDR3 bases: TGTGCCAGCAGCTTAGAGTGGCTAGCGGGAGGTGGTGAGCAGTTCCTC. Its translation: CASSLEWLAGGGEQFL.

This clonotype showed up many times. The V gene is TRBV12-3 or TRBV12-4, the J gene TRBJ1-2, with 8 bases fitting TRBD1. After removal of 3 bases from V and 4 bases from J, the junction contained 4 bases not matched to a gene. The CDR3 extends over 14 amino acids. CDR3 sequence: CASSFDRGAYGYTF. The CDR3, as DNA: TGTGCCAGCAGTTTCGACAGGGGTGCCTATGGCTACACCTTC.

To note about this clonotype: It may be a read error: a sequence one base away is much more abundant. The chain uses TRBV14 and TRBJ2-7; D gene unclear. CDR1 is SGHDN, CDR2 FVKESK, per germline. This CDR3 has 14 amino acids. Trimming pared 6 bases from V and 0 bases from J, leaving 12 bases between. The CDR3 loop is CASRQELSSYEQYF. The DNA for the CDR3 is TGTGCCAGCAGGCAGGAGCTTAGCTCCTACGAGCAGTACTTC.

This clonotype was found many times. This chain uses TRBV6-6 with TRBJ2-5; 7 bases agree with TRBD2. CDR1 is MNHNY and CDR2 is SVGAGI in the germline V gene (reference sequence). The CDR3 consists of 16 residues. Trimming at V came to 4 bases and at J to 1 base, leaving 9 bases not matched to a gene. The CDR3 DNA sequence: TGTGCCAGCAGTTCGCCAGGTCTAGCGGCCCAAGAGACCCAGTACTTC. Translating it yields CASSSPGLAAQETQYF.

In this sample, this clonotype turned up a few times. CDR3 sequence reads: CASSLYSAGVGYTF. CDR3 DNA sequence: TGTGCCAGCAGTTTATATTCTGCAGGGGTGGGCTACACCTTC. The rearrangement uses TRBV28 and TRBJ1-2; D might be TRBD1 (6 bases). Germline V gene lookup returns CDR1 MDHEN and CDR2 SYDVKM. The CDR3 consists of 14 residues. The V end lost 1 base, the J end lost 8 bases, and 14 bases lay between the germline ends.